This T cell receptor (beta chain) was sequenced during a study of blood T cell repertoires in COVID-19. The overall study: PBMCs, B-cell-depleted T cells, or T cells provided the cDNA or gDNA that made up the material.

Original processing notes: Reference gene primer amplification in the assay estimated nucleated cell counts. Clones were read by immunoSEQ multiplex PCR, and TCRdb kept only the in-frame ones, dropping some. Clonal size and the V and J genes are those of that table, whereas D and trimming came from the DNA. The sample carries 52,000 or so clones, around nine tenths recorded once. The CDR3 is made up of 13 amino acids. Germline loops: CDR1 WSHSY, CDR2 SAAADI. Concerning this clone: Relative to the germline gene, one junction end is altered; a read error may explain this.

The chain employs TRBV10-2 and TRBJ1-2, with a weak D call TRBD1 (5 bases). The receptor comes from a man in his sixties with active COVID-19. Sequencing input: peripheral blood. CDR3 loop: CASSNGASYDYTF. CDR3 nucleotides: TGCGCCAGCAGCAATGGGGCCAGCTATGACTACACCTTC.